The text below deals with one T cell receptor beta chain. Memory CD4+ T cells were sorted as CD4+CD45RO+CD25- cells. Constant-region reverse primers amplified full-length variable regions, followed by semi-nested Nested Universal Primer A PCR. TCRdb reprocessed the 5' RACE reads with MiXCR, giving one entry per CDR3 protein. In the table there are about 57,000 distinct CDR3 sequences, 25% to 30% of which are singletons. Trimming took 4 bases from V and 1 from J, leaving 8 bases between them. Germline V gives CDR1 SEHNR, CDR2 FQNEAQ (reference sequence). This CDR3 has 13 amino acids. The chain links TRBV7-9 to TRBJ2-7; D is undetermined. This sequence was found in a female donor with breast cancer. The sequenced material came from tumor-infiltrating memory CD4+ T cells sorted from the breast tumor. The subset is: memory CD4+ T cells, CD4+CD45RO+CD25-. The CDR3 loop reads CASSSVPSYEQYF. CDR3 sequence (DNA): TGTGCCAGCAGCTCGGTCCCATCCTACGAGCAGTACTTC. Full variable domain (remainder filled in from reference TRBV7-9 and TRBJ2-7): DTGVSQNPRHKITKRGQNVTFRCDPISEHNRLYWYRQTLGQGPEFLTYFQNEAQLEKSRLLSDRFSAERPKGSFSTLEIQRTEQGDSAMYLCASSSVPSYEQYFGPGTRLTVT.